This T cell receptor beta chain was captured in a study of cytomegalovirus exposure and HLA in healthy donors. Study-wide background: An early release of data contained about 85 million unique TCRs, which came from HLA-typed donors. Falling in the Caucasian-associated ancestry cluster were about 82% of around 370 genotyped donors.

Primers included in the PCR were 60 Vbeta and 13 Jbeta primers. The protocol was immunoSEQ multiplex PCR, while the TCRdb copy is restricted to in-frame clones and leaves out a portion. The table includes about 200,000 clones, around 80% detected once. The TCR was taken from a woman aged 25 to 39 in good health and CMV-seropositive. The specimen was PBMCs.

The CDR3 here is CASSYSYAVRGHEQFF. In DNA, the CDR3 is TGTGCCAGCAGTTACTCGTATGCGGTCAGGGGGCATGAGCAGTTCTTC. The rearrangement joins TRBV6-5 to TRBJ2-1, with TRBD1 matching 8 bases. The CDR3 is 16 residues long. CDR1 is MNHEY, CDR2 SVGAGI, per germline. The J segment lost 8 bases and the V segment lost 0 bases, leaving 9 bases of the junction unmatched.